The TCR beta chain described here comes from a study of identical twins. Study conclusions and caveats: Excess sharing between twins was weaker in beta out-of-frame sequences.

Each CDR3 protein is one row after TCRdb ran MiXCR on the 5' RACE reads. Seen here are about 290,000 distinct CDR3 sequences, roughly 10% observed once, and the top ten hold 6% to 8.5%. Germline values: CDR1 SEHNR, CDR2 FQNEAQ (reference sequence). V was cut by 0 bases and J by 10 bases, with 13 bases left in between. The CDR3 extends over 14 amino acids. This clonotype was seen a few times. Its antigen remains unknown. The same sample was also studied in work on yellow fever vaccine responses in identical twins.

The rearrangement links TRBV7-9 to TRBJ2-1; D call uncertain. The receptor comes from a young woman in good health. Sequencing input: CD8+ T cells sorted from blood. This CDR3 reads CASSLALRPLEQFF. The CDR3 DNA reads TGTGCCAGCAGCTTAGCACTCCGACCCCTGGAGCAGTTCTTC.